The 8 T cell receptor beta chains in this list originate from one sample, sequenced in a study of regulatory T cells in long-lasting Graves disease. Construction of the TCR beta libraries employed iRepertoire HTBI primers in conjunction with Arm-PCR of CDR3 regions. TCRdb fed the multiplex PCR reads into MiXCR, producing one record per CDR3 protein. This table has more than 650,000 distinct CDR3 sequences, approximately 29% appearing once. The time point was: persistent/refractory GD, antithyroid drugs over 5 years with positive TRAb. PBMC RNA was the source of the TCR library. The material sequenced was peripheral blood mononuclear cells (PBMCs), taken when the disease was refractory, from a patient treated with antithyroid drugs. These receptors were obtained from a female donor with Graves disease.

The sample holds a few counts of this clonotype. The chain employs TRBV3-1 and TRBJ1-2, with a weak D call TRBD1 (5 bases). The V and J ends lost 0 bases and 10 bases respectively, with 9 bases between them. The CDR3 extends over 12 amino acids. Per germline, CDR1 LGHDT and CDR2 YNNKEL (reference sequence). In DNA form, the CDR3 reads TGTGCCAGCAGCCAAGAGGGGGTCTACTACACCTTC. It encodes CASSQEGVYYTF.

The chain is built from TRBV5-1 and TRBJ2-1, with TRBD2 matching over 8 bases. Trimming took 0 bases from V and 7 from J; bases not matched to a gene: 6. The CDR3 has 15 residues. CDR1 is SGHRS and CDR2 is YFSETQ in the germline V gene. CDR3 in amino acids: CASSLGLGTRNEQFF. The DNA of the CDR3 is TGCGCCAGCAGCTTGGGACTCGGGACTAGAAATGAGCAGTTCTTC.

The rearrangement joins TRBV15 to TRBJ2-5; TRBD1 matches 11 bases. The CDR3 spans 14 residues. V shed 9 bases, J shed 2 bases, and the junction held 5 bases outside the gene matches. Germline V gene data show CDR1 as LNHNV and CDR2 as YYDKDF (reference sequence). Written as DNA, the CDR3 is TGTGCCACTCGCAGGGACAGGGGGCAAGAGACCCAGTACTTC. Translated: CATRRDRGQETQYF.

In this sample, this clonotype turned up a few times. The chain uses TRBV6-1 and TRBJ1-5; TRBD1 aligns across 7 bases. Germline trimming cut 8 bases from V and 5 bases from J; bases unmatched to any gene: 24. CDR1 MNHNS and CDR2 SASEGT come from the germline V gene. This CDR3 is built from 19 residues. The CDR3 sequence is CASSPANTPLGQIHQPQHF. CDR3 sequence (DNA): TGTGCCAGCTCTCCCGCAAATACCCCCCTGGGACAGATTCATCAGCCCCAGCATTTT.

CDR3 amino acids: CASSERWDSYEQYF. CDR3 in DNA: TGTGCCAGCAGCGAACGGTGGGACTCCTACGAGCAGTACTTC. This rearrangement joins TRBV6-1 to TRBJ2-7, with D hard to call. From germline, CDR1 is MNHNS and CDR2 SASEGT. The CDR3 spans 14 residues. V lost 6 bases, J lost 0 bases, and 12 bases lay in between.

This chain connects TRBV24-1 to TRBJ1-1; 7 nucleotides line up with TRBD1. This CDR3 comprises 16 residues. V shed 1 base and J 3 bases; nucleotides not matched to a gene: 7. CDR1 is KGHDR and CDR2 is SFDVKD in the germline V gene. CDR3 DNA: TGTGCCACCAGTGATTTCGGCAGGGGGTGGGACACTGAAGCTTTCTTT. Translated: CATSDFGRGWDTEAFF.

This CDR3 is CAWSVQAANYGYTF. CDR3 in DNA: TGTGCCTGGAGTGTACAGGCCGCTAACTATGGCTACACCTTC. The chain couples TRBV30 to TRBJ1-2; D perhaps matches TRBD1 (5 bases). The CDR3 contains 14 residues. V lost 0 bases and J 0 bases, leaving 8 bases between the germline ends. Looked up from germline, CDR1 is GTSNPN and CDR2 is SVGIG (reference sequence).

The chain combines TRBV5-1 with TRBJ2-7; 8 bases fit TRBD1. V shed 4 bases, J shed 3 bases, and the junction held 9 bases outside the gene matches. The CDR3 runs 15 residues. Germline lookup yields CDR1 SGHRS and CDR2 YFSETQ. CDR3 DNA sequence: TGCGCCAGCAGCGTGTGGCAGGGGGCAAGCTACGAGCAGTACTTC. Translated: CASSVWQGASYEQYF.